The present TCR beta chain was sequenced within a study of blood T cells in healthy people across ages. Study background: In model experiments, template switching was able to capture about one barcoded beta molecule for every two T cells that were present. Findings and limits, study-wide: A strong correlation was seen between TCR beta diversity and naive T cell percentage. Getting older went along with TCR beta diversity per million T cells dropping roughly linearly.

Together with a sample-barcoded 5' primer, a J-beta primer mix was included in a second PCR lasting about 7 to 11 cycles. TCRdb passed the 5' RACE reads through MiXCR, listing each CDR3 protein once. Altogether about 1.4 million distinct CDR3 sequences are present, approximately 59% being singletons, with the ten largest covering roughly 7%. Concerning this clonotype itself: The antigen remains unidentified.

Total RNA was extracted at no less than 5 micrograms per sample. Trimming took 0 bases from V and 8 from J; bases not matched to a gene: 5. Looked up from germline, CDR1 is DFQATT and CDR2 is SNEGSKA (reference sequence). CDR3 size: 13 residues. Sequencing was performed on blood. V gene TRBV20-1 combines with J gene TRBJ1-2, with 8 bases fitting TRBD1. The clonotype originates from a man aged 18-30 years in good health. This CDR3 is CSARDDRGTGYTF. CDR3 nucleotide sequence: TGCAGTGCTAGAGATGACAGGGGAACGGGCTACACCTTC.